One sample yielded the 16 T cell receptor beta chains listed below, sequenced in a study of beta chain features in type 1 diabetes. The investigators reverse transcribed all of the isolated RNA, so they sequenced expressed TCRB transcripts. Assay used: immunoSEQ multiplex PCR; TCRdb lists only in-frame clones, some missing. The sample shows 620,000 or so clones, 15% to 18% of them seen only once. Sequences were obtained from naive CD4+ T cells from blood. The receptor set was obtained from a man aged 18 to 35 in good health.

This clone has a handful of counts. This chain links TRBV29-1 with TRBJ2-3; 11 bases are a match to TRBD2. Per the germline V gene, CDR1 is SQVTM and CDR2 is ANQGSEA. This CDR3 has 15 residues. The junction had 5 bases not matched to a gene; V was cut back by 4 bases and J by 2 bases. The CDR3 DNA reads as TGCAGCGTTGGTAGACTAGCGGGGTCCACAGATACGCAGTATTTT. Its protein product is CSVGRLAGSTDTQYF.

This clone was counted a few times. The chain employs TRBV27 and TRBJ1-1, with D perhaps TRBD1 (5 bases). Trimming took 1 base from V and 2 from J, leaving 8 bases between them. This CDR3 region has 14 residues. Looked up from germline, CDR1 is MNHEY and CDR2 is SMNVEV (reference sequence). The CDR3 is CASSLWQGNTEAFF. The CDR3 nucleotides are TGTGCCAGCAGTTTATGGCAGGGAAACACTGAAGCTTTCTTT.

This clone was counted between two and nine times. The V call is TRBV6-5, the J call TRBJ2-3; 7 bases are shared with TRBD1. CDR3 size: 11 residues. CDR1 is MNHEY, CDR2 SVGAGI, per germline. Losses at the gene ends were 11 bases for V and 5 bases for J; bases not matched to a gene: 4. The CDR3 sequence: CAAGGVDTQYF. The CDR3 DNA reads as TGTGCCGCAGGGGGTGTAGATACGCAGTATTTT.

The rearrangement joins TRBV18 to TRBJ1-5; 7 bases align to TRBD1. Trimming at V came to 4 bases and at J to 6 bases, leaving 9 bases not matched to a gene. The CDR3 loop spans 15 amino acids. CDR1 is KGHSH, CDR2 LQKENI, per germline. CDR3 loop: CASSRTGTETQPQHF. CDR3 nucleotide sequence: TGTGCCAGCTCACGCACCGGGACAGAGACTCAGCCCCAGCATTTT.

This chain connects TRBV5-1 to TRBJ1-6; D is uncertain. The CDR3 is made up of 14 amino acids. Germline CDR1 SGHRS, CDR2 YFSETQ. V lost 4 bases, J lost 8 bases, and 13 bases lay in between. CDR3 sequence (DNA): TGCGCCAGCAGCATAAATAGTGTGGATTCACCCCTCCACTTT. Amino acid sequence: CASSINSVDSPLHF.

This sequence joins TRBV7-2 and TRBJ1-1; TRBD1 might be the D (5 bases). The CDR3 has 14 residues. CDR1 is SGHTA and CDR2 is FQGNSA in the germline V gene. V lost 5 bases and J lost 4, with 14 bases in between. CDR3 residues: CASSASGRGTEAFF. The CDR3 nucleotides read TGTGCCAGCAGCGCCTCAGGGAGGGGCACTGAAGCTTTCTTT.

In this sample, this clone turned up a few times. V usage is TRBV9 and J usage is TRBJ2-1, with D possibly being TRBD1 or TRBD2 (6 bases each). V was clipped by 4 bases and J by 10 bases, with 15 bases between them. Per the germline V gene, CDR1 is SGDLS and CDR2 is YYNGEE. The CDR3 runs 13 residues. The CDR3 loop is CASSPPGAQEQFF. The DNA of the CDR3 is TGTGCCAGCAGCCCCCCGGGGGCTCAAGAGCAGTTCTTC.

This chain uses TRBV2 with TRBJ1-1; 7 bases agree with TRBD1. CDR3 length equals 13 residues. CDR1 is SNHLY and CDR2 is FYNNEI in the germline V gene. Trimming took 6 bases from V and 5 from J; bases not matched to a gene: 6. In nucleotides, the CDR3 is TGTGCCAGCAGGAATCAGGGGGATACTGAAGCTTTCTTT. This codes for CASRNQGDTEAFF.

This clone was picked up a small number of times. The CDR3 here is CAISPKGVVTGGYTF. The DNA for the CDR3 is TGTGCCATCAGCCCTAAGGGGGTAGTAACAGGTGGCTACACCTTC. The V call is TRBV10-3, the J call TRBJ1-2; weak D call: TRBD1 (6 bases). Trimming cost V 6 bases and J 7 bases, with 21 bases left between them. The CDR3 length is 15 residues. From germline, CDR1 is ENHRY and CDR2 SYGVKD.

This clone was seen more than once but under ten times. V and J are TRBV19 and TRBJ2-1; 10 bases agree with TRBD2. V gave up 4 bases and J gave up 6 bases; unmatched junction bases: 3. From germline, CDR1 is LNHDA and CDR2 SQIVND (reference sequence). CDR3 length equals 14 residues. As DNA, the CDR3 is TGTGCCAGTAGTAACCCTAGCGGGAGCAATGAGCAGTTCTTC. This sequence encodes CASSNPSGSNEQFF.

This clone was observed a handful of times. The V call is TRBV27, the J call TRBJ1-4; D is undetermined. V gave up 8 bases and J gave up 3 bases, with 10 bases separating them. Germline V lookup: CDR1 MNHEY, CDR2 SMNVEV (reference sequence). This CDR3 spans 13 amino acids. The CDR3 loop is CASCRPPNEKLFF. CDR3 coding DNA: TGTGCCAGCTGTCGTCCCCCTAATGAAAAACTGTTTTTT.

The rearrangement uses TRBV7-2 and TRBJ1-6, with 8 bases matching TRBD1. V shed 5 bases and J 10 bases; nucleotides not matched to a gene: 16. The CDR3 consists of 17 residues. Germline CDR1 reads SGHTA; CDR2 reads FQGNSA. The DNA of the CDR3 is TGTGCCAGCAGCCGCCCGACAGGCCAGGCAGGGGGCTCACCCCTCCACTTT. Residues: CASSRPTGQAGGSPLHF.

This clone was observed a few times. The genes are TRBV27 and TRBJ1-4; possibly TRBD1 for D (5 bases). Germline CDR1 and CDR2: MNHEY and SMNVEV (reference sequence). CDR3 length equals 16 residues. V lost 2 bases, J lost 7 bases, and 17 bases lay in between. CDR3 sequence: CASSLRGFGGREKLFF. The CDR3 DNA reads TGTGCCAGCAGTTTACGGGGGTTCGGAGGACGTGAAAAACTGTTTTTT.

The J gene is TRBJ1-2, the V gene TRBV5-5; weak D call: TRBD1 (6 bases). V was cut by 3 bases and J by 6 bases, with 9 bases left in between. This CDR3 contains 12 residues. Germline CDR1 is SGHKS and CDR2 is YYEKEE (reference sequence). CDR3 DNA: TGTGCCAGCAGCTACGACAGGAATGGCTACACCTTC. It translates to CASSYDRNGYTF.

This clone has just a few counts. V usage is TRBV18 and J usage is TRBJ2-7; D is possibly TRBD2 (6 bases). This CDR3 spans 14 amino acids. Per the germline V gene, CDR1 is KGHSH and CDR2 is LQKENI. Trimming shortened V by 2 bases and J by 5 bases, and 13 bases separated the two germline ends. The CDR3 bases are TGTGCCAGCTCACCATTCGCGGGGAACGACGAGCAGTACTTC. Translation: CASSPFAGNDEQYF.

The chain employs TRBV25-1 and TRBJ1-1, with 7 positions matching TRBD1. J lost 6 bases, V lost 5 bases, and 9 bases had no gene match. CDR1 is MGHDK, CDR2 SYGVNS, per germline. The CDR3 runs 14 residues. The CDR3 spells CASSRHRGSAEAFF. In DNA, the CDR3 is TGTGCCAGCAGTCGCCACAGGGGAAGCGCTGAAGCTTTCTTT.